This is a list of T cell receptor beta chains from one sample in a study of blood T cell repertoires in COVID-19. Repertoires were generated with immunoSEQ multiplex PCR, while TCRdb's copy carries only in-frame clones and drops some. The top ten clones hold 6.5% of a sample with around 180,000 clones, around 77% of them seen once. Sequenced sample: peripheral blood. All receptors come from a man aged 65 to 79 with active or convalescent COVID-19. The CDR3 runs from the conserved cysteine through the conserved F or W. The D gene is left open where the match is weak. Clone size is not always given. Where it is, it says once, few, many or a class for expanded clones.

J: TRBJ2-2
V: TRBV5-5
D: .
size: .
DNA: TGTGCCAGCAGCTTGAATCCGACAGCCACCGGGGAGCTGTTTTTT
CDR3: CASSLNPTATGELFF

J: TRBJ1-4
V: TRBV3-1/TRBV3-2
D: .
size: .
DNA: TGTGCCAGCAGCCAAGATCCAAGCGCACGGGAAAAACTGTTTTTT
CDR3: CASSQDPSAREKLFF

J: TRBJ2-1
V: TRBV5-1
D: TRBD2
size: once
DNA: TGCGCCAGCAGCAAGGAAACGGGGGGGTTCTACAATGAGCAGTTCTTC
CDR3: CASSKETGGFYNEQFF

J: TRBJ2-1
V: TRBV5-8
D: .
size: .
DNA: TGTGCCAGCAGCGCAACCGACGGGGGTGAGCAGTTCTTC
CDR3: CASSATDGGEQFF

J: TRBJ1-2
V: TRBV29-1
D: .
size: .
DNA: TGCAGCGTTGGGCAGGCCCCGATCGGCTACACCTTC
CDR3: CSVGQAPIGYTF

J: TRBJ1-2
V: TRBV4-3
D: TRBD1
size: once
DNA: TGCGCCAGCAGCCAAACGACAGGGAACTATGGCTACACCTTC
CDR3: CASSQTTGNYGYTF

J: TRBJ2-7
V: TRBV25-1
D: TRBD1
size: .
DNA: TGTGCCAGCAGTGCCAGAGGACAGGGGCGGGTCGAGCAGTACTTC
CDR3: CASSARGQGRVEQYF

J: TRBJ1-1
V: TRBV7-2
D: .
size: .
DNA: TGTGCCAGCAGCTTAGAAGGGACTGTGGCTGAAGCTTTCTTT
CDR3: CASSLEGTVAEAFF

J: TRBJ1-4
V: TRBV19
D: .
size: .
DNA: TGTGCCAGTAGTCGGGCAGGGGATGGGAATGAAAAACTGTTTTTT
CDR3: CASSRAGDGNEKLFF

J: TRBJ1-2
V: TRBV5-4
D: TRBD1
size: once
DNA: TGTGCCAGCAGCCAGACAGGGAATTATGGCTACACCTTC
CDR3: CASSQTGNYGYTF

J: TRBJ1-1
V: TRBV5-1
D: .
size: .
DNA: TGCGCCAGCAGCTTGAGTCAGGACACTGAAGCTTTCTTT
CDR3: CASSLSQDTEAFF

J: TRBJ1-1
V: TRBV5-8
D: TRBD1
size: .
DNA: TGTGCCAGCAGCTTACAGGGGGGAAACACTGAAGCTTTCTTT
CDR3: CASSLQGGNTEAFF

J: TRBJ1-6
V: TRBV3-1/TRBV3-2
D: .
size: .
DNA: TGTGCCAGCAGCCAAGGCAGTTCACCCCTCCACTTT
CDR3: CASSQGSSPLHF

J: TRBJ1-5
V: TRBV6-5
D: TRBD1
size: .
DNA: TGTGCCAGCAGCTTTGACAGGGGCCATCAGCCCCAGCATTTT
CDR3: CASSFDRGHQPQHF

J: TRBJ1-5
V: TRBV6-2/TRBV6-3
D: .
size: .
DNA: TGTGCCAGCAGTACACAGGGTACAAGCAATCAGCCCCAGCATTTT
CDR3: CASSTQGTSNQPQHF

J: TRBJ2-7
V: TRBV6-2/TRBV6-3
D: .
size: .
DNA: TGTGCCAGCAGTTACTCCAGACATGGCAACGAGCAGTACTTC
CDR3: CASSYSRHGNEQYF

J: TRBJ1-4
V: TRBV6-6
D: .
size: .
DNA: TGTGCCAGCAGTTACGAACAGGAGATTAATGAAAAACTGTTTTTT
CDR3: CASSYEQEINEKLFF

J: TRBJ1-5
V: TRBV29-1
D: TRBD1
size: .
DNA: TGCAGCGTTCGGGACAGCGGTCAGCCCCAGCATTTT
CDR3: CSVRDSGQPQHF

J: TRBJ2-7
V: TRBV4-2
D: TRBD2
size: .
DNA: TGTGCCAGCAGCCGTGGGACTAGCGGGAGTCTCGATGAGCAGTACTTC
CDR3: CASSRGTSGSLDEQYF

J: TRBJ2-7
V: TRBV3-1/TRBV3-2
D: .
size: .
DNA: TGTGCCAGCAGCCAAGGGGATGGCGGGTGGTACGAGCAGTACTTC
CDR3: CASSQGDGGWYEQYF